This T cell receptor beta chain derives from a study of cytomegalovirus exposure and HLA in healthy donors. Libraries were prepared by immunoSEQ multiplex PCR; TCRdb keeps only in-frame clonotypes and omits some of them. The sample contains about 330,000 clones, 75% to 90% of which appear only once. CDR1 and CDR2 from the germline V gene are MNHEY and SMNVEV (reference sequence). The CDR3 has 16 residues. V shed 5 bases, J shed 1 base, and the junction held 5 bases outside the gene matches. Source material: PBMCs. This chain joins TRBV27 and TRBJ2-4, with 10 positions matching TRBD1. The TCR sequence derives from a woman between 18 and 29 years old in good health and CMV-seronegative. The CDR3 sequence is CASSARQGAAKNIQYF. The CDR3 DNA follows: TGTGCCAGCAGTGCACGACAGGGGGCGGCCAAAAACATTCAGTACTTC.